Presented here are 10 T cell receptor beta chains from one specimen sequenced in a study of CD8 T cells in ankylosing spondylitis (dated 2017 in TCRdb). The library came from 5' RACE. TCRdb shows the sequencer as Illumina HiSeq 2500. The public reads were reanalyzed by TCRdb: fastp trimming at Q25, MiXCR alignment, in-frame beta chains only. Every entry covers one CDR3 protein and lists the most common genes and DNA from its rows. This sample has 150,000 to 200,000 distinct CDR3 sequences in its table, and roughly 18% of those were observed once. The ten largest clones take up approximately 4.3% of the sample. Sequenced input: blood, either unsorted or a sorted T cell fraction (not recorded which). These receptors all stem from a male donor under 30 with ankylosing spondylitis or in good health (not recorded which). Donor details come from another sample of the same person, matched by shared clones.

At least ten counts were recorded for this clonotype. This chain uses TRBV10-3 with TRBJ2-1; possible D gene TRBD2, 6 bases. Germline V lookup: CDR1 ENHRY, CDR2 SYGVKD. V lost 10 bases, J lost 5 bases, and 9 bases lay in between. The CDR3 is made up of 11 amino acids. Here the CDR3 DNA reads TGTGCCACGGGGGACCACAATGAGCAGTTCTTC. Translated, it gives CATGDHNEQFF.

At least ten counts were recorded for this clonotype. The rearrangement joins TRBV5-1 to TRBJ2-5; no clear D. Germline lookup yields CDR1 SGHRS and CDR2 YFSETQ. The CDR3 has 15 residues. Trimming pared 0 bases from V and 1 base from J, leaving 10 bases between. CDR3 in DNA: TGCGCCAGCAGCTTGGAGGCAGCACCCCAAGAGACCCAGTACTTC. This codes for CASSLEAAPQETQYF.

This clonotype was detected ten times or more. The CDR3, as DNA: TGTGCCAGCCACCTAGCGGGATACAATGAGCAGTTCTTC. Protein sequence: CASHLAGYNEQFF. The J gene is TRBJ2-1, the V gene TRBV6-5, with 9 positions matching TRBD2. Trimming took 8 bases from V and 4 from J; bases not matched to a gene: 3. The CDR3 is 13 residues long. Per the germline V gene, CDR1 is MNHEY and CDR2 is SVGAGI.

The sample holds many counts of this clonotype. The chain recombines TRBV25-1 with TRBJ2-6; D is undetermined. The CDR3 extends over 15 amino acids. Trimming removed 5 bases at V and 0 bases at J, with 8 bases between. Looked up from germline, CDR1 is MGHDK and CDR2 is SYGVNS. This CDR3 is CASSPDASGANVLTF. DNA for the CDR3: TGTGCCAGCAGTCCGGACGCCTCTGGGGCCAACGTCCTGACTTTC.

The chain has TRBV20-1 and TRBJ2-1; 14 nucleotides align to TRBD2. The V segment lost 6 bases and the J segment 9 bases; nucleotides outside the gene matches: 7. CDR1 is DFQATT, CDR2 SNEGSKA, per germline (reference sequence). The CDR3 sequence is 14 residues long. Here the CDR3 reads CSAQGLAGVIEQFF. CDR3 in DNA: TGCAGTGCACAGGGACTAGCGGGAGTGATTGAGCAGTTCTTC.

The table lists this clonotype with many counts. V is TRBV2 and J is TRBJ1-3, with D possibly TRBD1 on 6 matching bases. Germline V gene lookup returns CDR1 SNHLY and CDR2 FYNNEI. The ends were cut back, 2 bases at V and 2 bases at J, with 13 bases in the middle. The CDR3 runs to 16 residues. The DNA for the CDR3 is TGTGCCAGCAGTGAAACCCTGGGGGCAGCTGGAAACACCATATATTTT. It yields the protein CASSETLGAAGNTIYF.

This clonotype was observed a few times. The genes are TRBV2 and TRBJ2-1, with 13 bases aligning to TRBD2. The CDR3 loop spans 14 amino acids. V lost 8 bases, J lost 6 bases, and 4 bases stayed unmatched. CDR1 is SNHLY, CDR2 FYNNEI, per germline. CDR3 DNA sequence: TGTGCCAGCCAAACTAGCGGGAGGGCCAATGAGCAGTTCTTC. It encodes CASQTSGRANEQFF.

This clonotype came up many times. The V and J genes are TRBV12-3 or TRBV12-4 and TRBJ1-2; 9 nucleotides agree with TRBD1. V trimming: 4 bases; J trimming: 5 bases; junction bases outside the gene matches: 17. CDR3 length: 18 amino acids. CDR3 loop: CASSSILPKQGARYGYTF. The CDR3 DNA reads TGTGCCAGCAGTTCGATTCTCCCCAAACAGGGGGCCCGGTATGGCTACACCTTC.

There are many counts of this clonotype. The J gene is TRBJ2-1, the V gene TRBV29-1; the D is unclear. The CDR3 loop spans 10 amino acids. V was clipped by 4 bases and J by 8 bases, with 6 bases between them. The germline CDR1 and CDR2 sequences are SQVTM and ANQGSEA. The CDR3 coding sequence is TGCAGCGTTGCAGAATATGAGCAGTTCTTC. It translates to CSVAEYEQFF.

There are many counts of this clonotype. J is TRBJ2-7 and V is TRBV12-3 or TRBV12-4; no reliable D call. V lost 6 bases to trimming and J lost 9 bases, with 15 bases between them. The CDR3 totals 12 residues. This CDR3 is CASRLNLHRQYF. The CDR3 region has the DNA TGTGCCAGCAGGCTTAACTTACATCGGCAGTACTTC.